This entry features one TCR beta chain sequence. What it binds is not known. V lost 3 bases to trimming and J lost 8 bases, with 10 bases between them. This CDR3 spans 11 amino acids. Germline V gene sequence: CDR1 DFQATT, CDR2 SNEGSKA (reference sequence). The source of the sample is a study of monozygotic twins with cystic fibrosis. Findings and limits, study-wide: Clonality was generally low (median approximately 0.0095), higher in the most severe patients. Age, concordance and disease severity did not associate with shared CDR3 numbers. In 13 of 16 pairs, V gene usage was closest to the co-twin's.

The protocol was immunoSEQ multiplex PCR, while the TCRdb copy is restricted to in-frame clones and leaves out a portion. The sample lists tens of thousands of clones, 95% to 98% occurring once. This rearrangement joins TRBV20-1 to TRBJ1-2; the D is unclear. This TCR was sampled from a girl aged 2 to 10 with cystic fibrosis. Sequenced sample: blood. CDR3 sequence reads: CSASLPGGYTF. Here the CDR3 DNA reads TGCAGTGCTAGTTTGCCGGGGGGCTACACCTTC.